The clone carrying this T cell receptor (beta chain) was seen at least ten times. Antigen: not known. This sample is drawn from a study of T-cell memory formation after mild COVID-19. Study-wide findings and caveats: Confirmation was lacking for SARS-CoV-2 specificity of second-wave clones that peaked on day 37.

MiXCR was run by TCRdb on the 5' RACE reads, yielding one entry per CDR3 protein. Of around 35,000 distinct CDR3 sequences detected, 7% to 8% appear once; the ten largest clones hold roughly 27%. The length of the CDR3 is 14 residues. Germline V gives CDR1 MGHRA, CDR2 YSYEKL. V was pared by 1 base and J by 7 bases, with 14 bases between. The rearrangement uses TRBV4-1 and TRBJ2-7; D gene ambiguous. The sequencing sample was made of PBMCs or a T cell subset sorted from them (not recorded which). This clonotype was obtained from a man younger than 35 who had mild COVID-19 (a few samples of this study predate the infection). Cell type and time point are not known. CDR3 protein: CASSQALTTGEQYV. The CDR3 DNA reads as TGCGCCAGCAGCCAAGCCCTGACAACTGGGGAGCAGTACGTC.